The next 9 T cell receptor beta chains were all read from a single sample in a study of beta chain features in type 1 diabetes. Findings and limits, study-wide: Shortening that was moderate but significant affected the TCRB CDR3s of Type 1 diabetes patients in all four CD4+ subsets.

As every portion of the isolated RNA was reverse transcribed, the sequencing read expressed TCRB transcripts. Measured with immunoSEQ multiplex PCR; TCRdb has only the in-frame clones, and not every one. The data hold 55,000 to 85,000 clones, with about 50% observed a single time. The antigens for these receptors are not known. The sample consisted of central memory CD4+ T cells from blood. Source of these receptors: a man aged 30 to 45 with type 1 diabetes.

The chain carries TRBV6-6 and TRBJ2-1; D may be TRBD2 (6 bases). Germline V gene lookup returns CDR1 MNHNY and CDR2 SVGAGI (reference sequence). V shed 5 bases and J shed 2 bases, with 16 bases lying between them. There are 16 residues in the CDR3. In nucleotides, the CDR3 is TGTGCCAGCAGTAAACCGGGACTCCGCCCCTACAATGAGCAGTTCTTC. Protein sequence: CASSKPGLRPYNEQFF.

The V gene is TRBV5-4, the J gene TRBJ2-3; 9 nucleotides line up with TRBD2. The germline V gene encodes CDR1 SGHNT and CDR2 YYREEE (reference sequence). V dropped 4 bases and J dropped 6; count of bases not matched to a gene: 3. This CDR3 spans 13 amino acids. CDR3 in amino acids: CASSAGTSDTQYF. CDR3 nucleotides: TGTGCCAGCAGCGCCGGGACTAGCGATACGCAGTATTTT.

The chain employs TRBV4-2 and TRBJ2-2, with 12 bases fitting TRBD2. Germline V gives CDR1 LGHNA, CDR2 YNFKEQ. The J segment lost 4 bases and the V segment lost 3 bases, leaving 6 bases of the junction unmatched. The CDR3 is 17 amino acids. For the CDR3, the DNA is TGTGCCAGCAGCCAGATCGGACTAGCGGGAAGCACCGGGGAGCTGTTTTTT. Its protein is CASSQIGLAGSTGELFF.

The V call is TRBV11-2, the J call TRBJ2-2; D may be TRBD1 (7 bases). Germline assignment: CDR1 SGHAT and CDR2 FQNNGV. This CDR3 has 15 residues. The V end lost 4 bases, the J end lost 1 base, and 10 bases lay between the germline ends. CDR3 protein: CASSSQGGNTGELFF. CDR3 nucleotide sequence: TGTGCCAGCAGCTCCCAGGGGGGGAACACCGGGGAGCTGTTTTTT.

This clone has more than one count but fewer than ten. The chain recombines TRBV6-1 with TRBJ2-3; perhaps TRBD2 as D (7 bases). The CDR3 sequence is 14 residues long. The germline V gene has CDR1 MNHNS and CDR2 SASEGT. V dropped 3 bases and J dropped 6 bases, with 13 bases sitting between them. The CDR3 sequence is CASSDMRGQDTQYF. The CDR3 nucleotides read TGTGCCAGCAGTGATATGCGGGGGCAGGATACGCAGTATTTT.

CDR3 loop: CAISEKGQGSSGEQFF. Written as DNA, the CDR3 is TGTGCCATCAGTGAGAAGGGACAGGGAAGTAGTGGTGAGCAGTTCTTC. The chain employs TRBV10-3 and TRBJ2-1; 9 bases align to TRBD1. Germline values: CDR1 ENHRY, CDR2 SYGVKD. The CDR3 is 16 amino acids. V dropped 2 bases and J dropped 9; count of bases not matched to a gene: 11.

This clone occurred a few times. This rearrangement joins TRBV18 to TRBJ2-7, with 13 bases aligning to TRBD2. Unmatched junction bases numbered 4, after V lost 3 bases and J lost 2 bases. The germline V gene has CDR1 KGHSH and CDR2 LQKENI. CDR3 length: 16 residues. The CDR3, as DNA: TGTGCCAGCTCACCCCGGACTAGCGGGGGTGCCTACGAGCAGTACTTC. This encodes CASSPRTSGGAYEQYF. The complete variable domain, with remaining parts taken from reference TRBV18 and TRBJ2-7, reads NAGVMQNPRHLVRRRGQEARLRCSPMKGHSHVYWYRQLPEEGLKFMVYLQKENIIDESGMPKERFSAEFPKEGPSILRIQQVVRGDSAAYFCASSPRTSGGAYEQYFGPGTRLTVT.

This CDR3 reads CASIGNDRGQETQYF. CDR3 bases: TGTGCCAGTATTGGGAACGACAGGGGCCAAGAGACCCAGTACTTC. The V call is TRBV19, the J call TRBJ2-5; 8 bases align to TRBD1. V was clipped by 7 bases and J by 1 base; unmatched bases: 8. CDR1 and CDR2 from the germline V gene are LNHDA and SQIVND (reference sequence). The CDR3 runs to 15 residues.

This chain uses TRBV19 with TRBJ1-2, with 8 bases matching TRBD1. The CDR3 contains 15 residues. The ends lost 4 bases at V and 11 bases at J; junction bases unmatched: 15. CDR1 LNHDA and CDR2 SQIVND come from the germline V gene (reference sequence). CDR3 residues: CASSSAQGANREYTF. CDR3 sequence (DNA): TGTGCCAGTAGTAGTGCCCAGGGGGCAAATAGGGAATACACCTTC.